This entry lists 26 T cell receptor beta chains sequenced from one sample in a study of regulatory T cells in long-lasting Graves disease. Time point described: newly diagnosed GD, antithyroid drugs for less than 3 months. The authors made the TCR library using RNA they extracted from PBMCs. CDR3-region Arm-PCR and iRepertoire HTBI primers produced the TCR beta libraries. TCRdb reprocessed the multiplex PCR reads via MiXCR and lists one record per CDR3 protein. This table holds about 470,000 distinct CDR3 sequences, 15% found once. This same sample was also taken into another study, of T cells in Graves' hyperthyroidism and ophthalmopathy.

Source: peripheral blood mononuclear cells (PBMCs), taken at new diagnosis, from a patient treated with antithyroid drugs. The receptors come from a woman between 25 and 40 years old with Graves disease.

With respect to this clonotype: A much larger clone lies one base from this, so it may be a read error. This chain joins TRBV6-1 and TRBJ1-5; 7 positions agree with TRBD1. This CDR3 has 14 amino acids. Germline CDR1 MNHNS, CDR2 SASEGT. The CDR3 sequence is CASRGQELHQPRHF. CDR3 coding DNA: TGTGCCAGCAGAGGACAGGAGCTACATCAGCCCCGGCATTTT.

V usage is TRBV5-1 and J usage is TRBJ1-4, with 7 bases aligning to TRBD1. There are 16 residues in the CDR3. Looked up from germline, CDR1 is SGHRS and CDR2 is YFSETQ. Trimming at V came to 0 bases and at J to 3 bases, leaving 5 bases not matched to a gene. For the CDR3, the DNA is TGCGCCAGCAGCTTGGGGGCTAGGGGGCCTAATGAAAAACTGTTTTTT. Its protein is CASSLGARGPNEKLFF.

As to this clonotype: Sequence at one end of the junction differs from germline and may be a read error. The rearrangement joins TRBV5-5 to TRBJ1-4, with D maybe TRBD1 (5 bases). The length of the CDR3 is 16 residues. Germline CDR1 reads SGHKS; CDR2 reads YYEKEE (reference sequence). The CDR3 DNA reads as TGCGCCAGCAGCTTGTGGGGGGGACTGTCGGATGAAAAACTGTTTTTT. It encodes CASSLWGGLSDEKLFF.

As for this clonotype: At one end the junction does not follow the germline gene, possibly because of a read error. The CDR3 region is CASNQGWDSNQPQHF. The CDR3 bases are TGTGCCAGCAACCAAGGCTGGGACAGCAATCAGCCCCAGCATTTT. The rearrangement uses TRBV3-1 and TRBJ1-5; the D gene is possibly TRBD1 (5 bases). The CDR3 runs 15 residues. Germline assignment: CDR1 LGHDT and CDR2 YNNKEL (reference sequence).

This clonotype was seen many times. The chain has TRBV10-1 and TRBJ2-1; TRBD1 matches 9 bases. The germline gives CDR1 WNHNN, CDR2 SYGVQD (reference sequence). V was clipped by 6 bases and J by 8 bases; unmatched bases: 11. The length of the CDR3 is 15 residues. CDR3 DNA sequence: TGCGCCAGCAGCCCGGGGACAGGGTTGCTCTATGAGCAGTTCTTC. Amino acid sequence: CASSPGTGLLYEQFF.

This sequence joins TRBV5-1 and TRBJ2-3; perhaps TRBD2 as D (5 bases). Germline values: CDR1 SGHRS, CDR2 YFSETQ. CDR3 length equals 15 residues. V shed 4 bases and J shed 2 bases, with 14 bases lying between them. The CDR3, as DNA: TGCGCCAGCAGCACCCTCTCGGGATTCACAGATACGCAGTATTTT. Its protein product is CASSTLSGFTDTQYF.

The CDR3 nucleotides read TGTGCCAGTAGGAACGCGGGGTTCGAGGGCAATCAGCCCCAGCATTTT. Its protein is CASRNAGFEGNQPQHF. V usage is TRBV19 and J usage is TRBJ1-5, with no clear D. Germline V CDR1 and CDR2: LNHDA, SQIVND (reference sequence). This CDR3 has 16 amino acids. The V and J ends lost 6 bases and 2 bases respectively, with 17 bases between them.

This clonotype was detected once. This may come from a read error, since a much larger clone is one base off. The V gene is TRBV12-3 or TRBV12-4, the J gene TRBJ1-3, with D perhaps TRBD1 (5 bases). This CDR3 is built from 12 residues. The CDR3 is CASSFGGNTICF. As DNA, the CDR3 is TGTGCCAGCAGTTTCGGGGGAAACACCATATGTTTT.

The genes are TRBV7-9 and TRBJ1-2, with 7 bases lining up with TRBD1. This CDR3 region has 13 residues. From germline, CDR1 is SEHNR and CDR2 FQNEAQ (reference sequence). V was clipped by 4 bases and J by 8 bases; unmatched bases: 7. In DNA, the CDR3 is TGTGCCAGCAGCTGGCGAGGGGGCGAGGGCTACACCTTC. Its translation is CASSWRGGEGYTF.

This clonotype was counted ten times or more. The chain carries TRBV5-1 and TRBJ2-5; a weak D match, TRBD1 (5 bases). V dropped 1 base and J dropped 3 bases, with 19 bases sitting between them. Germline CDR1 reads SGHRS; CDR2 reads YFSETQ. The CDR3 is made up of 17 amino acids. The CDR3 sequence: CASSLSQGRFGEETQYF. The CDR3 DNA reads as TGCGCCAGCAGCTTGAGCCAGGGCAGATTTGGAGAAGAGACCCAGTACTTC.

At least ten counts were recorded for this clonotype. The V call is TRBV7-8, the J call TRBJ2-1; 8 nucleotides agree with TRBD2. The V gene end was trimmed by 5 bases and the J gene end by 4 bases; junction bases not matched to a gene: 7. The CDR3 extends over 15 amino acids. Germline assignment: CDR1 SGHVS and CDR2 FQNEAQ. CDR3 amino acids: CASSPETSGYNEQFF. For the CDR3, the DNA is TGTGCCAGCAGCCCCGAAACTAGCGGATACAATGAGCAGTTCTTC.

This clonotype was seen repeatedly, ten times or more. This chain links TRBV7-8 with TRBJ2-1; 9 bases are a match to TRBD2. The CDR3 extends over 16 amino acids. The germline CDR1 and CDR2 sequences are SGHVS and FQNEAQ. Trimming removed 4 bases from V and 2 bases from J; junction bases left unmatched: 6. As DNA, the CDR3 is TGTGCCAGCAGCTCCGCGCGACTAGCGGCCTACAATGAGCAGTTCTTC. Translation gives CASSSARLAAYNEQFF.

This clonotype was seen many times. CDR3 bases: TGTGCCAGCAGCTTAGGCGCCTGGAGGGCCGAACTCCCTGAAGCTTTCTTT. Amino acids: CASSLGAWRAELPEAFF. The V and J genes are TRBV11-3 and TRBJ1-1; D gene unclear. The CDR3 contains 17 residues. The germline V gene encodes CDR1 SGHNT and CDR2 YENEEA. Trimming took 1 base from V and 6 from J, leaving 21 bases between them.

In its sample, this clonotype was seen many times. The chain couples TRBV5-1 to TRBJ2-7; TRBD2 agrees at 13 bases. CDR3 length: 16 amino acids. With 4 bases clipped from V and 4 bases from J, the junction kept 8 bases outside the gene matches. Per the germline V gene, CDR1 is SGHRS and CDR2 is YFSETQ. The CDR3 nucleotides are TGCGCCAGCAGCCCCAGTCGGACTAGCGGGAGTTACGAGCAGTACTTC. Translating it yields CASSPSRTSGSYEQYF.

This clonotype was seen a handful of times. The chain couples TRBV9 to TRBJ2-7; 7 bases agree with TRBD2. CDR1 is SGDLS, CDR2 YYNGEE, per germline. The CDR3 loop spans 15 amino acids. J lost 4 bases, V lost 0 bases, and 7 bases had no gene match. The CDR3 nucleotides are TGTGCCAGCAGCGTAGGAGGCGGGAGAGTGTACGAGCAGTACTTC. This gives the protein CASSVGGGRVYEQYF.

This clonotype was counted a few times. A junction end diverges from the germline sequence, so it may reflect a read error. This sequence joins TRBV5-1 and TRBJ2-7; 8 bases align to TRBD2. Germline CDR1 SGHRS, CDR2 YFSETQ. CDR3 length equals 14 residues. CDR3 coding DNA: TGTGCCAGCAGCTCCACTAGCGGCTCTCCCGAGCAGTACTTC. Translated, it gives CASSSTSGSPEQYF.

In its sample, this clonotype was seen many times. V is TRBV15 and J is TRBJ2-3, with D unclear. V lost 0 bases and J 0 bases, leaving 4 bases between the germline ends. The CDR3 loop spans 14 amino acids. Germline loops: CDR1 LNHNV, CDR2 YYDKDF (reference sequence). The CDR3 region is CATSRDLSTDTQYF. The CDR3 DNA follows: TGTGCCACCAGCAGAGACCTCAGCACAGATACGCAGTATTTT.

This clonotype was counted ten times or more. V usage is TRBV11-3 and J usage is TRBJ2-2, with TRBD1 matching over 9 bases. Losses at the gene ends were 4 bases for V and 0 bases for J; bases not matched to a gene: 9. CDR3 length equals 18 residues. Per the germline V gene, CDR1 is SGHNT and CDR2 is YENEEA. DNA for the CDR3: TGTGCCAGCAGCTCCCATACAGGGGGCGACCCGAACACCGGGGAGCTGTTTTTT. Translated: CASSSHTGGDPNTGELFF.

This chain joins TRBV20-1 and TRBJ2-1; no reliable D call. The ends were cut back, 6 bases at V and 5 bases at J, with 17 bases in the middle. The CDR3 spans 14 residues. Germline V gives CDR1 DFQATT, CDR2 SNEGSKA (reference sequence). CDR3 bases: TGCAGTGCGCGCGAACTACCCACAAACAATGAGCAGTTCTTC. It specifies CSARELPTNNEQFF.

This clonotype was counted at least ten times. The CDR3 bases are TGTGCCTGGAGATCCCCGACGTTGGGGGGCAATCAGCCCCAGCATTTT. Its protein is CAWRSPTLGGNQPQHF. J is TRBJ1-5 and V is TRBV30, with D maybe TRBD1 (5 bases). This CDR3 has 16 residues. V lost 3 bases, J lost 2 bases, and 17 bases lay in between. CDR1 GTSNPN and CDR2 SVGIG come from the germline V gene (reference sequence).

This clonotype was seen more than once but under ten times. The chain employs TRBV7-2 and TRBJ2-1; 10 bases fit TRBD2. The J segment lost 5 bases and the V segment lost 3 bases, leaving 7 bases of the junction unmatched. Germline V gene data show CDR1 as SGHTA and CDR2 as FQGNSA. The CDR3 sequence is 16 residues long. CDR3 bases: TGTGCCAGCAGCTTTCGGTCTAGCGGGAGTCACAATGAGCAGTTCTTC. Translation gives CASSFRSSGSHNEQFF.

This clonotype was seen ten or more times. CDR3 sequence (DNA): TGCGCCAGCAGTGAGTGGACCATGGCTGATGAGCAGTTCTTC. Its protein product is CASSEWTMADEQFF. The V call is TRBV10-1, the J call TRBJ2-1; D unclear. The CDR3 is made up of 14 amino acids. V dropped 1 base and J dropped 8 bases, with 12 bases sitting between them. Germline CDR1 reads WNHNN; CDR2 reads SYGVQD (reference sequence).

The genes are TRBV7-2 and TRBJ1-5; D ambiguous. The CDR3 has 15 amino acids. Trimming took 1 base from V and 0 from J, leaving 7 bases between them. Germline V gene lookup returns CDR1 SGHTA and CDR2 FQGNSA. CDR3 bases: TGTGCCAGCAGCTTAGGTCCTTATAGCAATCAGCCCCAGCATTTT. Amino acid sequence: CASSLGPYSNQPQHF. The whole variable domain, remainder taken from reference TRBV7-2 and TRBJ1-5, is GAGVSQSPSNKVTEKGKDVELRCDPISGHTALYWYRQSLGQGLEFLIYFQGNSAPDKSGLPSDRFSAERTGGSVSTLTIQRTQQEDSAVYLCASSLGPYSNQPQHFGDGTRLSIL.

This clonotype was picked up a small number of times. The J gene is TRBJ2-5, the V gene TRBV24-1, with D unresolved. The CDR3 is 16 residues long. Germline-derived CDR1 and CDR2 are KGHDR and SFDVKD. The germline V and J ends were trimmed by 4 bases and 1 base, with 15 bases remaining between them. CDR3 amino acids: CATSDPRVGSQETQYF. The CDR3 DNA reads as TGTGCCACCAGTGACCCCCGGGTCGGCTCCCAAGAGACCCAGTACTTC.

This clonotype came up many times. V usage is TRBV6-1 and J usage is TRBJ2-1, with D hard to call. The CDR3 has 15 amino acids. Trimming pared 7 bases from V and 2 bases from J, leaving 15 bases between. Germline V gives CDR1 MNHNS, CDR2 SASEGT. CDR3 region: CASTQVGGTYNEQFF. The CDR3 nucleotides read TGTGCCAGCACCCAGGTTGGCGGAACCTACAATGAGCAGTTCTTC.

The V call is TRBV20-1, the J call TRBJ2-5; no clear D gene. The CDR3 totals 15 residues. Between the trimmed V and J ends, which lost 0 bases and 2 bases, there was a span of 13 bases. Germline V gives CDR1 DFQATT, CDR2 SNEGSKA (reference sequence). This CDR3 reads CSARDLTVNQETQYF. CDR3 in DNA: TGCAGTGCTAGAGATCTAACGGTGAATCAAGAGACCCAGTACTTC.